This entry lists 22 T cell receptor beta chains sequenced from one sample in a study of long-term antiretroviral therapy in people with HIV. With survey level as its setting, the immunoSEQ assay was v3.0. Here immunoSEQ multiplex PCR was the method, and the copy in TCRdb shows in-frame clones only, minus some. This repertoire shows over 20,000 clones, around 85% found once; its top ten account for more than 9%. The sequences come from unsorted PBMCs, collected 1.6 years after starting antiretroviral therapy. These TCRs come from a man in his forties with HIV.

The J gene is TRBJ1-1, the V gene TRBV6-1; D remains unclear. The CDR3 covers 16 residues. Trimming removed 2 bases from V and 0 bases from J, with 13 bases in between. In germline, CDR1 is MNHNS, CDR2 SASEGT. CDR3 DNA: TGTGCCAGCAGTGAACAGGTCTCGAGAATGAACACTGAAGCTTTCTTT. It yields the protein CASSEQVSRMNTEAFF.

The gene calls are TRBV27 and TRBJ1-5, with a weak D call TRBD1 (6 bases). The CDR3 is made up of 15 amino acids. The V end lost 7 bases, the J end lost 2 bases, and 15 bases lay between the germline ends. The germline V gene encodes CDR1 MNHEY and CDR2 SMNVEV (reference sequence). The CDR3 here is CASKRGGFGNQPQHF. In DNA, the CDR3 is TGTGCCAGCAAAAGAGGGGGATTTGGCAATCAGCCCCAGCATTTT.

The rearrangement uses TRBV30 and TRBJ2-1; 8 bases match TRBD1. J gave up 1 base and V 6 bases, and 5 bases lay outside the gene matches. Per germline, CDR1 GTSNPN and CDR2 SVGIG (reference sequence). The CDR3 covers 14 residues. CDR3 amino acids: CACRDRRSYNEQFF. In DNA, the CDR3 is TGTGCCTGCCGGGACAGGAGGTCCTACAATGAGCAGTTCTTC.

This sequence joins TRBV7-9 and TRBJ2-7; TRBD2 is a possible D gene (5 bases). This CDR3 is built from 14 residues. The V and J ends lost 0 bases and 0 bases respectively, with 6 bases between them. Looked up from germline, CDR1 is SEHNR and CDR2 is FQNEAQ (reference sequence). CDR3 sequence (DNA): TGTGCCAGCAGCTTAGCAGGAGGCTCCTACGAGCAGTACTTC. Translated: CASSLAGGSYEQYF.

The chain has TRBV29-1 and TRBJ2-3; no clear D gene. V was pared by 3 bases and J by 4 bases, with 14 bases between. The CDR3 is 14 residues long. Germline V lookup: CDR1 SQVTM, CDR2 ANQGSEA. CDR3 sequence: CSVESSFVPDTQYF. CDR3 sequence (DNA): TGCAGCGTTGAGTCGTCTTTTGTGCCAGATACGCAGTATTTT.

The rearrangement uses TRBV7-8 and TRBJ2-1; 9 nucleotides align to TRBD2. This CDR3 has 16 residues. V lost 1 base to trimming and J lost 7 bases; unmatched junction nucleotides: 8. Germline V lookup: CDR1 SGHVS, CDR2 FQNEAQ. The CDR3 DNA is TGTGCCAGCAGCTTAGAGGCTAGCGGGGCCCCAAATGAGCAGTTCTTC. This encodes CASSLEASGAPNEQFF.

This chain connects TRBV9 to TRBJ2-1, with 10 bases lining up with TRBD2. The CDR3 is 16 residues long. Germline V CDR1 and CDR2: SGDLS, YYNGEE. Trimming cost V 0 bases and J 7 bases; bases outside gene matches: 7. Here the CDR3 DNA reads TGTGCCAGCAGCGTAGCGTCTAGCGGGAGAGAAAATGAGCAGTTCTTC. Translated: CASSVASSGRENEQFF. The whole variable domain, filled in from reference TRBV9 and TRBJ2-1, reads DSGVTQTPKHLITATGQRVTLRCSPRSGDLSVYWYQQSLDQGLQFLIQYYNGEERAKGNILERFSAQQFPDLHSELNLSSLELGDSALYFCASSVASSGRENEQFFGPGTRLTVL.

The chain carries TRBV6-5 and TRBJ2-1; unclear D gene. The CDR3 is made up of 13 amino acids. Trimming took 0 bases from V and 4 from J, leaving 4 bases between them. CDR1 is MNHEY and CDR2 is SVGAGI in the germline V gene. The CDR3 sequence is CASSYSRYNEQFF. In DNA, the CDR3 is TGTGCCAGCAGTTACTCCCGATACAATGAGCAGTTCTTC.

This rearrangement joins TRBV23-1 to TRBJ1-2, with a weak D call TRBD1 (5 bases). TRBV23-1 has ORF status, its function being uncertain. The CDR3 sequence is 17 residues long. Trimming stripped 6 bases from V and 2 bases from J, with 22 bases between. The DNA for the CDR3 is TGCGCCAGCAGACCTAGCCGGAGGGACCGCGAGAACTATGGCTACACCTTC. Translated, it gives CASRPSRRDRENYGYTF.

J is TRBJ1-1 and V is TRBV5-6; unclear D gene. The V gene lost 1 base and the J gene lost 3 bases, with 10 bases spanning the gap. Germline CDR1 is SGHDT and CDR2 is YYEEEE. The CDR3 runs to 14 residues. The CDR3 is CASSLRFRDTEAFF. CDR3 nucleotide sequence: TGTGCCAGCAGCTTGCGGTTTAGGGACACTGAAGCTTTCTTT.

The V gene is TRBV2, the J gene TRBJ2-2; TRBD1 agrees at 9 bases. Germline loops: CDR1 SNHLY, CDR2 FYNNEI. V gave up 7 bases and J gave up 2 bases; unmatched junction bases: 5. The CDR3 has 15 residues. CDR3: CASIGGQGNTGELFF. The CDR3 nucleotides read TGTGCCAGCATTGGGGGACAGGGAAACACCGGGGAGCTGTTTTTT.

This sequence joins TRBV2 and TRBJ2-1; TRBD1 matches 9 bases. Germline values: CDR1 SNHLY, CDR2 FYNNEI. Trimming at V came to 6 bases and at J to 0 bases, leaving 9 bases not matched to a gene. The CDR3 consists of 17 residues. For the CDR3, the DNA is TGTGCCAGCAGGGAAAGACCGGGACAGGGCTCCTACAATGAGCAGTTCTTC. Translated, it gives CASRERPGQGSYNEQFF.

This rearrangement joins TRBV6-8 to TRBJ2-7, with 10 bases fitting TRBD1. The trim removed 2 bases at V and 4 bases at J, leaving 5 bases unmatched. The CDR3 spans 15 residues. Germline lookup yields CDR1 MNHGY and CDR2 SAAAGT. The CDR3 protein is CASSYPGQGSYEQYF. The CDR3 DNA reads TGTGCCAGCAGTTACCCGGGACAGGGGAGTTACGAGCAGTACTTC.

This chain links TRBV7-2 with TRBJ2-1; TRBD2 matches at 7 bases. The CDR3 is 15 residues long. Germline trimming cut 8 bases from V and 3 bases from J; bases unmatched to any gene: 10. CDR1 is SGHTA, CDR2 FQGNSA, per germline. DNA of the CDR3: TGTGCCAGCGCCTCCCTGGCGGGGGACTACAATGAGCAGTTCTTC. The encoded protein is CASASLAGDYNEQFF.

The chain recombines TRBV6-1 with TRBJ1-2; D gene uncertain. V was clipped by 2 bases and J by 0 bases, with 10 bases between them. Germline V CDR1 and CDR2: MNHNS, SASEGT. The CDR3 runs 15 residues. CDR3 region: CASSELNRANYGYTF. The CDR3 DNA reads as TGTGCCAGCAGTGAACTGAACAGAGCTAACTATGGCTACACCTTC.

The CDR3 protein is CASSNLEGAHQPQHF. The CDR3 region has the DNA TGTGCCAGTAGTAATCTGGAGGGGGCTCATCAGCCCCAGCATTTT. The chain is built from TRBV19 and TRBJ1-5; 7 bases align to TRBD1. Trimming took 4 bases from V and 5 from J; bases not matched to a gene: 8. This CDR3 is 15 amino acids long. The germline CDR1 and CDR2 sequences are LNHDA and SQIVND (reference sequence).

This chain links TRBV5-8 with TRBJ1-3; D remains unclear. The CDR3 is 16 amino acids. V was cut by 1 base and J by 0 bases, with 11 bases left in between. The germline V gene has CDR1 SGHTS and CDR2 YDEGEE. The CDR3 coding sequence is TGTGCCAGCAGCTTGTGGGGTCCCGGCTCTGGAAACACCATATATTTT. Its protein product is CASSLWGPGSGNTIYF.

Only a few counts were recorded for this clone. The chain combines TRBV7-8 with TRBJ2-3; perhaps TRBD2 as D (5 bases). The ends were cut back, 2 bases at V and 4 bases at J, with 10 bases in the middle. This CDR3 has 14 amino acids. Germline CDR1 reads SGHVS; CDR2 reads FQNEAQ. The CDR3 region is CASSLIGRADTQYF. The CDR3 nucleotides read TGTGCCAGCAGCTTAATAGGGCGGGCAGATACGCAGTATTTT.

V gene TRBV5-1 combines with J gene TRBJ1-4; D is unclear. V was trimmed by 0 bases and J by 0 bases, leaving 12 bases between them. This CDR3 comprises 17 residues. CDR1 is SGHRS, CDR2 YFSETQ, per germline. CDR3 protein: CASSLALQEATNEKLFF. Here the CDR3 DNA reads TGCGCCAGCAGCTTGGCCCTGCAGGAGGCAACTAATGAAAAACTGTTTTTT.

This clone has a single count. The DNA of the CDR3 is TGTGCCAGCAGCCAAGACCCCCCAGACTTTGGCTACACCTTC. Translated, it gives CASSQDPPDFGYTF. V and J are TRBV13 and TRBJ1-2, with D unresolved. Trimming left V 5 bases short and J 7 bases short, with 17 bases between. CDR3 length equals 14 residues. CDR1 is PRHDT, CDR2 FYEKMQ, per germline (reference sequence).

The chain recombines TRBV6-5 with TRBJ1-1; a possible D gene is TRBD1 (6 bases). The V gene lost 6 bases and the J gene lost 5 bases, with 13 bases spanning the gap. CDR3 length equals 13 residues. The V gene's germline CDR1 is MNHEY and CDR2 SVGAGI. CDR3: CASRGAGVTEAFF. CDR3 nucleotides: TGTGCCAGCAGGGGAGCAGGGGTTACTGAAGCTTTCTTT.

The rearrangement links TRBV4-1 to TRBJ2-3, with a possible D match to TRBD2 (6 bases). The CDR3 has 16 amino acids. V was cut by 1 base and J by 6 bases, with 17 bases left in between. CDR1 and CDR2 from the germline V gene are MGHRA and YSYEKL. The CDR3 is CASSQGGEGARDTQYF. In DNA form, the CDR3 reads TGCGCCAGCAGCCAAGGGGGGGAAGGGGCGCGGGATACGCAGTATTTT.